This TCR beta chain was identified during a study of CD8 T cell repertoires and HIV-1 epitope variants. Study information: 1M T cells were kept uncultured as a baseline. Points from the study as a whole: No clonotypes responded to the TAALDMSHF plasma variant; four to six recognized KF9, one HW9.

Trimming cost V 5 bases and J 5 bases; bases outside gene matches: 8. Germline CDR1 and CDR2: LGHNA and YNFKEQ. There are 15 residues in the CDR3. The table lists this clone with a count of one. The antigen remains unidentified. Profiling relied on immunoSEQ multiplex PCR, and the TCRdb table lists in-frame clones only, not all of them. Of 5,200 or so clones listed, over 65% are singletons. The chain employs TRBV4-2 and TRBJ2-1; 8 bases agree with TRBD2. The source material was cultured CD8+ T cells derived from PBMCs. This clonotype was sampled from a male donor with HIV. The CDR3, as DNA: TGTGCCAGCAGCATCTTCCGGGGGGGCGACAATGAGCAGTTCTTC. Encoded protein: CASSIFRGGDNEQFF.